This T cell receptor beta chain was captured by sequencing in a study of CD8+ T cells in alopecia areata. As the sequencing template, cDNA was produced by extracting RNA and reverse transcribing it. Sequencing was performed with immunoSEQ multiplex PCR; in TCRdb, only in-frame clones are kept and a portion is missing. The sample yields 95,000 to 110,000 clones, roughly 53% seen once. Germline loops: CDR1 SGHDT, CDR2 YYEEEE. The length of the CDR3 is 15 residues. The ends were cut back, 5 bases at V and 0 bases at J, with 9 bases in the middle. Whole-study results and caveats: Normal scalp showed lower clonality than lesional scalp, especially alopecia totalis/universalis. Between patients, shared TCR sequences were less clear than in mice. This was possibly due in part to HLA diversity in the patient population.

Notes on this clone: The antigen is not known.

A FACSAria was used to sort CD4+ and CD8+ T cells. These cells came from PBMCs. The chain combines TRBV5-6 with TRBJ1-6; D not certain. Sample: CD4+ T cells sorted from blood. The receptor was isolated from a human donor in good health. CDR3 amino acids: CASRVKSSYNSPLHF. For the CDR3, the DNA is TGTGCCAGCAGAGTAAAGAGCTCCTATAATTCACCCCTCCACTTT. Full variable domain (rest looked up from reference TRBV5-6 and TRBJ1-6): DAGVTQSPTHLIKTRGQQVTLRCSPKSGHDTVSWYQQALGQGPQFIFQYYEEEERQRGNFPDRFSGHQFPNYSSELNVNALLLGDSALYLCASRVKSSYNSPLHFGNGTRLTVT.